What follows is one TCR beta chain and its context. Using its own MiXCR run on the RT-PCR reads, TCRdb lists one record per CDR3 protein. The top ten hold about half of the sample, which has around 12,000 distinct CDR3 sequences, around 25% seen once. The sample comes from a study of patients and donors after allogeneic stem cell transplantation. Trimming removed 0 bases from V and 2 bases from J; junction bases left unmatched: 8. Germline V gene sequence: CDR1 SGHTS, CDR2 YDEGEE. The CDR3 has 17 residues. This chain links TRBV5-8 with TRBJ2-1; 7 nucleotides agree with TRBD2. What was sequenced was blood, either unsorted or a sorted T cell fraction (not recorded which). This clonotype was obtained from a human donor who was either an allogeneic HSCT recipient or a stem cell or donor lymphocyte infusion donor (not recorded which). It is not recorded whose cells these are; they may come from a transplant donor. DNA for the CDR3: TGTGCCAGCAGCTTGGCCGCGCTAGCGGAGCCCTACAATGAGCAGTTCTTC. It encodes CASSLAALAEPYNEQFF.